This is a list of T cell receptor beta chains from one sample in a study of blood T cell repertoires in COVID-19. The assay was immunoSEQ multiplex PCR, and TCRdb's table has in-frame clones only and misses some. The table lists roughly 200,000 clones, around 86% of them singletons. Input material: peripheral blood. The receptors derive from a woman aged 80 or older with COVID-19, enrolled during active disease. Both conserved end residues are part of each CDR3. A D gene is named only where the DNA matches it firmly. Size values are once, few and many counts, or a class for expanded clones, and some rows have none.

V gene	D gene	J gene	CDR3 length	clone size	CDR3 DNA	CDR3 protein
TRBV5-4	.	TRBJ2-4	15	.	TGTGCCAGCAGCCCAGACAAGGCAGCAGCAAACATTCAGTACTTC	CASSPDKAAANIQYF
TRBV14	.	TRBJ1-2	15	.	TGTGCCAGCAGCCAAGACACCGGTACGCATTATGGCTACACCTTC	CASSQDTGTHYGYTF
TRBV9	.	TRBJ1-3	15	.	TGTGCCAGCAGCGTGACAGGTGTCTCTGGAAACACCATATATTTT	CASSVTGVSGNTIYF
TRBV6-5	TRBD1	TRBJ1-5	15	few	TGTGCCAGCAGTACAGGGGGCACGGGCAATCAGCCCCAGCATTTT	CASSTGGTGNQPQHF
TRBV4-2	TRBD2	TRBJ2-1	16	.	TGTGCCAGCAGCCAATTCCTAGCGGGAGATGGGGATGAGCAGTTCTTC	CASSQFLAGDGDEQFF
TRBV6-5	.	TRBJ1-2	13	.	TGTGCCACCCAAGGGGACACCCTGCGAGGCTACACCTTC	CATQGDTLRGYTF
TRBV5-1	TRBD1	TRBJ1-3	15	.	TGCGCCAGCAGCTTGCGGGGGACAGGCGAAAACACCATATATTTT	CASSLRGTGENTIYF
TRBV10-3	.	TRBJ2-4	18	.	TGTGCCATCAGTGAGTTGTCGGTGGTAACAGGTAGAGAAAACATTCAGTACTTC	CAISELSVVTGRENIQYF
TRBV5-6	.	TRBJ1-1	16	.	TGTGCCAGCAGCTTGAGGGACAATAGGGATGGCAGAAGAGCTTTCTTT	CASSLRDNRDGRRAFF
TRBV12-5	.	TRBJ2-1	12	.	TGTGCTAGTGGTCAATTCGGAGATGAGCAGTTCTTC	CASGQFGDEQFF
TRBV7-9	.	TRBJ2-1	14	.	TGTGCCAGCAGCTTAGCACAGGAGCACAATGAGCAGTTCTTC	CASSLAQEHNEQFF
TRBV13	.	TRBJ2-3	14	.	TGTGCCAGCAGCTTTAGGGGTATTCGGGATACGCAGTATTTT	CASSFRGIRDTQYF
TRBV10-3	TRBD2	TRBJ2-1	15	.	TGTGCCATCAGTGAGTCGACTAGCGGAGACAATGAGCAGTTCTTC	CAISESTSGDNEQFF
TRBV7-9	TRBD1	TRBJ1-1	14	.	TGTGCCAGCGGAGACAGGGTAGGAGGAACTGAAGCTTTCTTT	CASGDRVGGTEAFF
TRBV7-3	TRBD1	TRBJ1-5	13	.	TGTGCCAGCAGCTTACAGGGGGGTCAGCCCCAGCATTTT	CASSLQGGQPQHF
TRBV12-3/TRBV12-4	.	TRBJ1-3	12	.	TGTGCCAGCAGTTTCGGTGGAAACACCATATATTTT	CASSFGGNTIYF
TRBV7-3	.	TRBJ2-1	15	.	TGTGCCAGCGCTTCCGGGTCCCGAGGAAGGAATGAGCAGTTCTTC	CASASGSRGRNEQFF
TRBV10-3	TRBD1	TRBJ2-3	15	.	TGTGCCATCAGTGAGGGGGGACAGGGGACAGATACGCAGTATTTT	CAISEGGQGTDTQYF
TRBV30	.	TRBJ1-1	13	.	TGTGCCTGGAGCCTAATTGGGAACACTGAAGCTTTCTTT	CAWSLIGNTEAFF
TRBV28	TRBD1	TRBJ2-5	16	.	TGTGCCAGCAGTTCGGACGGGACAGTAATACAAGAGACCCAGTACTTC	CASSSDGTVIQETQYF
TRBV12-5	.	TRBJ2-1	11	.	TGTGCTAGTGGTTTGGGAGAAGAGCAGTTCTTC	CASGLGEEQFF
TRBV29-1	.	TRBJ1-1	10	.	TGCAGCGTGGCGGACAGTGAAGCTTTCTTT	CSVADSEAFF
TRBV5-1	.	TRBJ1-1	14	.	TGCGCCAGCAGCTCCGCCGGGGGGAACACTGAAGCTTTCTTT	CASSSAGGNTEAFF
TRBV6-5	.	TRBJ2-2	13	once	TGTGCCAGCAGGGGAGCAGGGGCCGGGGAGCTGTTTTTT	CASRGAGAGELFF
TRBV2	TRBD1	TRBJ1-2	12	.	TGTGCCAGCAGTCTGACAGGGGGAGGCTACACCTTC	CASSLTGGGYTF
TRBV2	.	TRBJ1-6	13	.	TGTGCCAGCAGAGAGGAGACTAATTCACCCCTCCACTTT	CASREETNSPLHF
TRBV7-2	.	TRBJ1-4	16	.	TGTGCCAGCAGCTTAGGCCCCTCGACTGCTGTTGAAAAACTGTTTTTT	CASSLGPSTAVEKLFF
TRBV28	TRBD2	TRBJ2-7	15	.	TGTGCCAGCAGTTTAGGGGCTAGCGGGAGCTACGAGCAGTACTTC	CASSLGASGSYEQYF
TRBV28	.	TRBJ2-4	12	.	TGTGCCAGCAGTTCCCGTAGGGGTGTTCAGTACTTC	CASSSRRGVQYF
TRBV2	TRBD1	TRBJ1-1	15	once	TGTGCCAGCACCCACCGGGACAGGGCGGTCACTGAAGCTTTCTTT	CASTHRDRAVTEAFF
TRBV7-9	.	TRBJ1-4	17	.	TGTGCCAGCAGCTTAACCCACCAGGAGGGGTCACTAGAAAAACTGTTTTTT	CASSLTHQEGSLEKLFF
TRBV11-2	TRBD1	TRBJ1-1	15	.	TGTGCCAGCAGACCCGGGACAGTCATGAACACTGAAGCTTTCTTT	CASRPGTVMNTEAFF
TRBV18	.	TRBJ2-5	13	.	TGTGCCAGCTCACCAGGAGGGGCGGAGACCCAGTACTTC	CASSPGGAETQYF
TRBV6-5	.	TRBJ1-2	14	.	TGTGCCAGCAGTTACTCGGCAGGGCTCTATGGCTACACCTTC	CASSYSAGLYGYTF
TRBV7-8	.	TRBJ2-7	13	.	TGTGCCAGCAGCTTAGTCAGCGGGTACGAGCAGTACTTC	CASSLVSGYEQYF
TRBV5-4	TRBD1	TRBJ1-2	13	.	TGTGCCAGCAGCATTGACAGGGACGGGGGCTACACCTTC	CASSIDRDGGYTF
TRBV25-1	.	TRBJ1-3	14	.	TGTGCCAGCAGTGATACAGGGAGTGGAAACACCATATATTTT	CASSDTGSGNTIYF
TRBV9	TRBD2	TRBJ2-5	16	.	TGTGCCAGCAGCGGCGGACTAGCGGGAATCCAAGAGACCCAGTACTTC	CASSGGLAGIQETQYF
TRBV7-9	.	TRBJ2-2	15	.	TGTGCCAGCAGCCCAAGGGGCAGGGACACCGGGGAGCTGTTTTTT	CASSPRGRDTGELFF
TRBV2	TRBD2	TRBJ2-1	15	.	TGTGCCAACTCTCTCACTAGCGGCTTCTACAATGAGCAGTTCTTC	CANSLTSGFYNEQFF
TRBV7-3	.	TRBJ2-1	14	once	TGTGCCAGCAGCCCGTCCGAACCGAGCGGTGAGCAGTTCTTC	CASSPSEPSGEQFF
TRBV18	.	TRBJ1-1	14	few	TGTGCCAGCTCACCACCCGGGATTAACACTGAAGCTTTCTTT	CASSPPGINTEAFF
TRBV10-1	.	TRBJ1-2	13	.	TGCGCCAGCAGTTTCGACAGAATGCGTGGCTACACCTTC	CASSFDRMRGYTF
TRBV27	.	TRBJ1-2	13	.	TGTGCCAGCAGTTCAGAAGCTAACTATGGCTACACCTTC	CASSSEANYGYTF
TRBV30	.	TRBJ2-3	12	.	TGTGCCTGGAATCTGGCAACAGATACGCAGTATTTT	CAWNLATDTQYF
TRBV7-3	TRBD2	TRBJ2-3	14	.	TGTGCCAGCAGCTTACCCCAGCGGGAAATTACGCAGTATTTT	CASSLPQREITQYF
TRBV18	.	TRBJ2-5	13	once	TGTGCCAGCTCACCAGTGACACAAGAGACCCAGTACTTC	CASSPVTQETQYF
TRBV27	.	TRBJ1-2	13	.	TGTGCCAGCAGTTCCTCCGCGTTGTATGGCTACACCTTC	CASSSSALYGYTF
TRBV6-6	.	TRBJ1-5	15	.	TGTGCCAGCAGTCGACAGGTGGGGGACATGTGGCCCCAGCATTTT	CASSRQVGDMWPQHF
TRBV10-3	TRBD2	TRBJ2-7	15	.	TGTGCCATCAGTGAGCCGGGACTAGCAGATTACGAGCAGTACTTC	CAISEPGLADYEQYF
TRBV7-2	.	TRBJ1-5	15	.	TGTGCCAGCAGCAACATCCGGGACACGGCTCAGCCCCAGCATTTT	CASSNIRDTAQPQHF
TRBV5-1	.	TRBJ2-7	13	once	TGCGCCAGCAGCTTGGGGAGGGTGGGCGAGCAGTACTTC	CASSLGRVGEQYF
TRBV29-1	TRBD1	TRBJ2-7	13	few	TGCAGCGTTGCCGGGACAGGGAACTACGAGCAGTACTTC	CSVAGTGNYEQYF
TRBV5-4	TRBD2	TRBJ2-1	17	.	TGTGCCAGCAGCTCCGGGACTAGCGGGAGGTACATCAATGAGCAGTTCTTC	CASSSGTSGRYINEQFF